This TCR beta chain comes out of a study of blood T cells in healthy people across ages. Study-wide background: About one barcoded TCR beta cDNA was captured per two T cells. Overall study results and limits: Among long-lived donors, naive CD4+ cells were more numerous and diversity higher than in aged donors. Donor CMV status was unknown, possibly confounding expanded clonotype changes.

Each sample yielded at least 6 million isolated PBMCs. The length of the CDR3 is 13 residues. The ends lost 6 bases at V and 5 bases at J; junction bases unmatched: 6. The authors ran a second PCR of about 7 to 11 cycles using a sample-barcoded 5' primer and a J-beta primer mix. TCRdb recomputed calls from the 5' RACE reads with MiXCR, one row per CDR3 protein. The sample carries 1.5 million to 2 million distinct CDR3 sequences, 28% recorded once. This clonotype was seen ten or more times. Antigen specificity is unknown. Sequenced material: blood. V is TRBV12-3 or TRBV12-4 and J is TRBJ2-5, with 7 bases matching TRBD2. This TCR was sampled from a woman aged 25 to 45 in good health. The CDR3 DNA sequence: TGTGCCAGCAGATTGCTGGGGGGGGAGACCCAGTACTTC. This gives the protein CASRLLGGETQYF.